The clone carrying this T cell receptor beta chain was counted a single time. These data belong to a study of shared clonotypes between healthy human individuals. V lost 3 bases and J lost 5, with 13 bases in between. Germline values: CDR1 LNHDA, CDR2 SQIVND (reference sequence). The CDR3 has 14 amino acids. CD45RA+ naive and CD45RA-negative memory subsets were separated from CD4+ cells. The data were produced by immunoSEQ multiplex PCR, yet TCRdb's version contains in-frame clones alone and is incomplete. Here the sample spans 2 million to 3 million clones, around nine tenths being singletons. J is TRBJ1-1 and V is TRBV19; D uncertain. The receptor's source is a man aged 18 to 29 in good health. The sample was naive CD4+ T cells sorted from blood. Subset denoted: CD45RA+ positively selected. CDR3 sequence: CASSIRGMVTEAFF. CDR3 bases: TGTGCCAGTAGTATTCGGGGTATGGTTACTGAAGCTTTCTTT.